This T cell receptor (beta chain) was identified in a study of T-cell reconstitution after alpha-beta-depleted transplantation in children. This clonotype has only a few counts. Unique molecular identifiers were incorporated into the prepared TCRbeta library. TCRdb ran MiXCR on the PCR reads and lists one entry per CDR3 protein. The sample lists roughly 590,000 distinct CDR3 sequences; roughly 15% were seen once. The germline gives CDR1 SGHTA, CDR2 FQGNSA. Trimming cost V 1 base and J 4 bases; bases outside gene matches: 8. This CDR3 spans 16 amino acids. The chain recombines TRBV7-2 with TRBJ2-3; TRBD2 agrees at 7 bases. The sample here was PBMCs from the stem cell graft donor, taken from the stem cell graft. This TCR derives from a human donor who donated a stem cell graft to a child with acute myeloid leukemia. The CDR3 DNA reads TGTGCCAGCAGCTTAGTAGCCAGCGGGGCGGCAGATACGCAGTATTTT. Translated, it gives CASSLVASGAADTQYF.